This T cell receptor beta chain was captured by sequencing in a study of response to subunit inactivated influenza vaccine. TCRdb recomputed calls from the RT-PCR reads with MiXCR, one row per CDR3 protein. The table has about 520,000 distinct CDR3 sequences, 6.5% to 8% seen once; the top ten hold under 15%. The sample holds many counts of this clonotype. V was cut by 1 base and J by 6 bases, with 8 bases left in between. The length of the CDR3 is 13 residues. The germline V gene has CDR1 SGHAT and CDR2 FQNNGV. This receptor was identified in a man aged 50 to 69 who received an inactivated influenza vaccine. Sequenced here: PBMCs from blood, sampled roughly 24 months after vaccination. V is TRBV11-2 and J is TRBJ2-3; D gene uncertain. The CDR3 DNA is TGTGCCAGCAGCTTAGGCTCGTGGGATACGCAGTATTTT. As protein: CASSLGSWDTQYF.